The rows below give T cell receptor beta chains drawn from one sample of a study of T cell clonotyping in hematopoietic cell transplantation. Repertoires were generated with immunoSEQ multiplex PCR, while TCRdb's copy carries only in-frame clones and drops some. The sample records 75,000 to 95,000 clones, 90% to 96% being singletons. The source was peripheral blood mononuclear cells, collected before stem cell transplant. The receptors shown here come from a woman aged 45 to 65 with acute myeloid leukemia. Some clones in this sample may be carry-over from other donors' samples. CDR3s include the opening cysteine and the closing phenylalanine or tryptophan. Each record gives: V gene, D gene, J gene, clone size, CDR3 protein, CDR3 DNA. A D gene is named only where the DNA matches it firmly. Size is stated for part of the rows, as once, few or many counts, or as a class when the clone is expanded.

V gene: TRBV20-1
D gene: .
J gene: TRBJ2-5
clone size: .
CDR3 protein: CSAISFETQYF
CDR3 DNA: TGCAGTGCCATTTCCTTTGAGACCCAGTACTTC

V gene: TRBV6-1
D gene: .
J gene: TRBJ2-7
clone size: once
CDR3 protein: CASNKPGARYEQYF
CDR3 DNA: TGTGCCAGCAATAAACCCGGGGCCCGCTACGAGCAGTACTTC

V gene: TRBV5-1
D gene: .
J gene: TRBJ1-6
clone size: .
CDR3 protein: CASSSDGSYNSPLHF
CDR3 DNA: TGCGCCAGCAGTTCCGACGGCTCCTATAATTCACCCCTCCACTTT

V gene: TRBV14
D gene: TRBD2
J gene: TRBJ2-5
clone size: .
CDR3 protein: CASRRGAPGLAGQETQYF
CDR3 DNA: TGTGCCAGCAGGAGAGGGGCTCCGGGACTAGCGGGCCAAGAGACCCAGTACTTC

V gene: TRBV29-1
D gene: TRBD2
J gene: TRBJ2-3
clone size: .
CDR3 protein: CSVEGFASGGLTDTQYF
CDR3 DNA: TGCAGCGTTGAAGGTTTTGCGAGCGGGGGCCTCACAGATACGCAGTATTTT

V gene: TRBV4-2
D gene: .
J gene: TRBJ1-4
clone size: .
CDR3 protein: CASSRNSEKLFF
CDR3 DNA: TGTGCCAGCAGCCGAAATAGCGAAAAACTGTTTTTT

V gene: TRBV7-3
D gene: TRBD2
J gene: TRBJ2-1
clone size: .
CDR3 protein: CASSLASGGAYNEQFF
CDR3 DNA: TGTGCCAGCAGCTTAGCTAGCGGGGGGGCCTACAATGAGCAGTTCTTC

V gene: TRBV7-9
D gene: TRBD1
J gene: TRBJ2-1
clone size: .
CDR3 protein: CASSSGQGGLASSYNEQFF
CDR3 DNA: TGTGCCAGCAGCTCGGGACAGGGGGGACTCGCGAGCTCCTACAATGAGCAGTTCTTC

V gene: TRBV19
D gene: TRBD1
J gene: TRBJ2-1
clone size: .
CDR3 protein: CASSLLRGQGADEQFF
CDR3 DNA: TGTGCCAGTAGCCTACTCCGGGGACAGGGGGCCGATGAGCAGTTCTTC

V gene: TRBV6-5
D gene: .
J gene: TRBJ2-7
clone size: .
CDR3 protein: CASSYGPGAEGYEQYF
CDR3 DNA: TGTGCCAGCAGTTACGGTCCAGGGGCGGAGGGATACGAGCAGTACTTC

V gene: TRBV7-9
D gene: TRBD1
J gene: TRBJ1-5
clone size: .
CDR3 protein: CASSPGQGNLGQPQHF
CDR3 DNA: TGTGCCAGCAGCCCGGGACAGGGAAACTTAGGACAGCCCCAGCATTTT

V gene: TRBV27
D gene: .
J gene: TRBJ1-2
clone size: .
CDR3 protein: CASSAPGGYGYTF
CDR3 DNA: TGTGCCAGCAGTGCCCCCGGGGGCTATGGCTACACCTTC

V gene: TRBV4-2
D gene: TRBD1
J gene: TRBJ2-1
clone size: .
CDR3 protein: CASSDRDRGVDNEQFF
CDR3 DNA: TGTGCCAGCAGCGACCGGGACAGGGGAGTAGACAATGAGCAGTTCTTC

V gene: TRBV5-1
D gene: .
J gene: TRBJ1-2
clone size: .
CDR3 protein: CASSLGIREDYGYTF
CDR3 DNA: TGCGCCAGCAGCTTGGGTATCAGGGAGGACTATGGCTACACCTTC

V gene: TRBV29-1
D gene: .
J gene: TRBJ2-3
clone size: .
CDR3 protein: CSVEGEQSTDTQYF
CDR3 DNA: TGCAGCGTTGAAGGTGAACAGAGCACAGATACGCAGTATTTT

V gene: TRBV6-5
D gene: .
J gene: TRBJ1-1
clone size: .
CDR3 protein: CASSLSENTEAFF
CDR3 DNA: TGTGCCAGCAGCCTCAGTGAGAACACTGAAGCTTTCTTT

V gene: TRBV28
D gene: .
J gene: TRBJ2-3
clone size: .
CDR3 protein: CASSFRGTGATDTQYF
CDR3 DNA: TGTGCCAGCAGTTTTCGCGGGACGGGTGCCACAGATACGCAGTATTTT

V gene: TRBV2
D gene: TRBD1
J gene: TRBJ1-4
clone size: .
CDR3 protein: CASRVGQSRLATNEKLFF
CDR3 DNA: TGTGCCAGCAGGGTGGGACAGAGTAGACTTGCAACTAATGAAAAACTGTTTTTT

V gene: TRBV6-5
D gene: .
J gene: TRBJ2-3
clone size: once
CDR3 protein: CASSYGTRDSGDTQYF
CDR3 DNA: TGTGCCAGCAGTTACGGGACACGGGATTCCGGGGATACGCAGTATTTT

V gene: TRBV6-1
D gene: .
J gene: TRBJ1-1
clone size: .
CDR3 protein: CASFPQGPWGTEAFF
CDR3 DNA: TGTGCCAGCTTTCCCCAGGGGCCATGGGGCACTGAAGCTTTCTTT

V gene: TRBV10-2
D gene: .
J gene: TRBJ1-2
clone size: .
CDR3 protein: CASSEQNYGYTF
CDR3 DNA: TGCGCCAGCAGTGAACAGAACTATGGCTACACCTTC

V gene: TRBV4-1
D gene: TRBD1
J gene: TRBJ1-2
clone size: .
CDR3 protein: CASSQVDRGPDGYTF
CDR3 DNA: TGCGCCAGCAGCCAAGTTGACAGGGGGCCCGATGGCTACACCTTC

V gene: TRBV9
D gene: TRBD1
J gene: TRBJ2-2
clone size: .
CDR3 protein: CASSPRTGNTGELFF
CDR3 DNA: TGTGCCAGCAGCCCGCGGACAGGGAACACCGGGGAGCTGTTTTTT